This T cell receptor beta chain emerged from a study of T cell changes during pregnancy in multiple sclerosis. Profiling relied on immunoSEQ multiplex PCR, and the TCRdb table lists in-frame clones only, not all of them. This table has 40,000 to 60,000 clones, 90% to 95% appearing once. The CDR3 is 15 amino acids. Germline CDR1 is SEHNR and CDR2 is FQNEAQ (reference sequence). J was trimmed by 4 bases and V by 4 bases; bases with no gene match: 8. The rearrangement joins TRBV7-9 to TRBJ2-7, with TRBD1 matching 9 bases. The TCR originated in a female donor with multiple sclerosis, enrolled in a pregnancy study. The input for sequencing was CD8+ T cells from peripheral blood mononuclear cells, taken before pregnancy. As DNA, the CDR3 is TGTGCCAGCAGCTCCACAACAGGGGGCTGGTACGAGCAGTACTTC. Protein product: CASSSTTGGWYEQYF.